This T cell receptor beta chain was recovered during a study of cytomegalovirus exposure and HLA in healthy donors. Clones were read by immunoSEQ multiplex PCR, and TCRdb kept only the in-frame ones, dropping some. The data contain approximately 120,000 clones, roughly 86% of them seen just once; the ten biggest clones take up roughly 2.1%. V was cut by 3 bases and J by 11 bases, with 22 bases left in between. This CDR3 contains 15 residues. In germline, CDR1 is MDHEN, CDR2 SYDVKM. The donors were in the approximately 130-subject validation cohort, distinct from the approximately 700-subject first cohort.

The sample consisted of PBMCs. The TCR comes from a young woman in good health and CMV-seronegative. The J gene is TRBJ1-1, the V gene TRBV28; a possible D gene is TRBD1 (5 bases). CDR3 nucleotide sequence: TGTGCCAGCAGTTTGAAGCACCAGGGAAAGAATAGGGCTTTCTTT. Its translation: CASSLKHQGKNRAFF.